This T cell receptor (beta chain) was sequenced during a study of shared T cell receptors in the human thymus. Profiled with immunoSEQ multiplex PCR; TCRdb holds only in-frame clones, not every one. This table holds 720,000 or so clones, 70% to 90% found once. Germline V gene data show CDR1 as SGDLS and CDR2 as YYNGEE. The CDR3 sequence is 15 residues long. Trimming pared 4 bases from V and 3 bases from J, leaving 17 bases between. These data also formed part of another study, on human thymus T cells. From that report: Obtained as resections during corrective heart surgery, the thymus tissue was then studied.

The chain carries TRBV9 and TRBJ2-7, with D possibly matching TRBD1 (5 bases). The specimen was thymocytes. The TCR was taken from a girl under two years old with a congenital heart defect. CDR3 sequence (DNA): TGTGCCAGCAGCCCCGTCGCCAGGGCCAACTACGAGCAGTACTTC. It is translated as CASSPVARANYEQYF.